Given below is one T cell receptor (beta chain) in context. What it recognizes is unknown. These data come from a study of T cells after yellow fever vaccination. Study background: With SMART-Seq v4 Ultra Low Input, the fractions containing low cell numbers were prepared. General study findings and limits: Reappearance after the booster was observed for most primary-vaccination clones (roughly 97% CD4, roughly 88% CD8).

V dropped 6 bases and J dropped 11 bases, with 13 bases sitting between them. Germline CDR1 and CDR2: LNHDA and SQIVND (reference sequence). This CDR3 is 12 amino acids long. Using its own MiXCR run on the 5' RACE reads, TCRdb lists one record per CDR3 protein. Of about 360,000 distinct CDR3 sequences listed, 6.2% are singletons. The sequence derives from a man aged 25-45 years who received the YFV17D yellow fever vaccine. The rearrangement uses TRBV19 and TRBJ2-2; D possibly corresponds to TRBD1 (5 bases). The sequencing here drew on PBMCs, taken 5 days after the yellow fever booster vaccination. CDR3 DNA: TGTGCCAGTAGCCAGGGATGGGGTGAGCTGTTTTTT. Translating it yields CASSQGWGELFF.